This record concerns one T cell receptor (beta chain) sequence. Its antigen is not known. Every one of the donors was a Caucasian adult that lived in Nashville, Tennessee. Sequenced by immunoSEQ multiplex PCR; TCRdb stores in-frame clones only, minus some. Here the sample spans millions of clones, 85% to 95% being singletons. The data originate from a study of shared clonotypes between healthy human individuals. General study points: Rarefaction demonstrated incomplete sorted-subset sequencing despite large depth. Non-shared clonotypes displayed generation probabilities falling below those of clonotypes present in all four donors. Deeper or shallower sequencing was expected to change how clonotypes are shared among donors.

Losses at the gene ends were 5 bases for V and 2 bases for J; bases not matched to a gene: 6. The germline CDR1 and CDR2 sequences are LNHDA and SQIVND (reference sequence). The CDR3 contains 16 residues. This clonotype originated in a young man in good health. Sequences were obtained from naive CD4+ T cells sorted from blood. As to subset: CD45RA+ positively selected. The chain has TRBV19 and TRBJ2-1; 10 bases are a match to TRBD2. The CDR3, as DNA: TGTGCCAGTAGTTCTAGCGGGAGCTTACCCTACAATGAGCAGTTCTTC. It encodes CASSSSGSLPYNEQFF.